This T cell receptor (beta chain) came from a study of early T cells in non-severe SARS-CoV-2 infection. Germline-derived CDR1 and CDR2 are SGHNT and YENEEA. The trim removed 5 bases at V and 4 bases at J, leaving 4 bases unmatched. The CDR3 consists of 15 residues. This clonotype turned up a few times. Unique molecular identifiers were added to individual cDNA molecules. Using its own MiXCR run on the 5' RACE reads, TCRdb lists one record per CDR3 protein. Among some 58,000 distinct CDR3 sequences listed, less than 15% were seen once. This clonotype was sampled from an adult who was a healthcare worker with PCR-confirmed SARS-CoV-2 infection or an uninfected control (not recorded which). The rearrangement links TRBV11-3 to TRBJ2-2; 10 bases map to TRBD2. Specimen: whole blood. The CDR3 sequence is CASSSGGATTGELFF. DNA of the CDR3: TGTGCCAGCAGCAGCGGGGGGGCCACCACCGGGGAGCTGTTTTTT. Full variable domain (missing parts from reference TRBV11-3 and TRBJ2-2): EAGVVQSPRYKIIEKKQPVAFWCNPISGHNTLYWYLQNLGQGPELLIRYENEEAVDDSQLPKDRFSAERLKGVDSTLKIQPAELGDSAVYLCASSSGGATTGELFFGEGSRLTVL.